Below are 14 T cell receptor beta chains sequenced from a single sample in a study of type 1 regulatory T cells. Each CDR3 protein gets one entry after TCRdb re-called the reads with MiXCR. The sample includes 80,000 to 100,000 distinct CDR3 sequences, 31% of them seen just once. Material: CD4+ T cells, either the whole sample or a sorted fraction (not recorded which). Receptors originate from a human donor in good health.

A few counts support this clonotype. The chain has TRBV7-2 and TRBJ2-5, with D perhaps given as TRBD1 or TRBD2 (6 bases each). V was shortened by 5 bases and J by 5 bases, with 18 bases between the two germline ends. The CDR3 loop spans 15 amino acids. Germline CDR1 and CDR2: SGHTA and FQGNSA. The CDR3 here is CASSRRTLGGETQYF. In DNA form, the CDR3 reads TGTGCCAGCAGCCGTCGGACCTTAGGGGGGGAGACCCAGTACTTC.

This clonotype was seen more than once but under ten times. This rearrangement joins TRBV7-9 to TRBJ2-2, with a possible D match to TRBD2 (6 bases). V lost 5 bases, J lost 4 bases, and 11 bases lay in between. Per the germline V gene, CDR1 is SEHNR and CDR2 is FQNEAQ (reference sequence). The CDR3 extends over 14 amino acids. CDR3 protein: CASSRKTSTGELFF. The CDR3, as DNA: TGTGCCAGCAGCCGTAAGACTAGCACCGGGGAGCTGTTTTTT.

This clonotype occurred a few times. The V gene is TRBV3-1, the J gene TRBJ2-1; D is uncertain. The V and J ends lost 4 bases and 5 bases respectively, with 12 bases between them. CDR3 size: 14 residues. Germline V CDR1 and CDR2: LGHDT, YNNKEL (reference sequence). CDR3 nucleotides: TGTGCCAGCAGCCTACGTCGGGTGGACAATGAGCAGTTCTTC. It translates to CASSLRRVDNEQFF.

This clonotype was detected once. CDR3 sequence reads: CASRGQPHAFF. The CDR3 DNA reads TGTGCCAGCAGGGGACAGCCTCATGCTTTCTTT. This chain uses TRBV28 with TRBJ1-1; 7 nucleotides align to TRBD1. This CDR3 comprises 11 residues. Germline CDR1 is MDHEN and CDR2 is SYDVKM. J lost 11 bases, V lost 6 bases, and 6 bases had no gene match.

The V gene is TRBV6-5, the J gene TRBJ2-2, with D unclear. The CDR3 sequence is 16 residues long. Trimming pared 2 bases from V and 4 bases from J, leaving 14 bases between. Germline CDR1 reads MNHEY; CDR2 reads SVGAGI. DNA of the CDR3: TGTGCCAGCAGTTACGTCTCGTTTTCCCTCACCGGGGAGCTGTTTTTT. Residues: CASSYVSFSLTGELFF.

This chain connects TRBV27 to TRBJ2-1; D call uncertain. The V end was cut by 1 base, the J end by 1 base, with 20 bases between. The CDR3 length is 19 residues. Germline V gives CDR1 MNHEY, CDR2 SMNVEV (reference sequence). CDR3 residues: CASSLLRMGRKRSYNEQFF. CDR3 nucleotides: TGTGCCAGCAGTTTATTACGGATGGGTCGAAAGAGGTCCTACAATGAGCAGTTCTTC.

This chain links TRBV5-6 with TRBJ2-4; D gene uncertain. CDR1 is SGHDT and CDR2 is YYEEEE in the germline V gene. With 5 bases removed from V and 0 bases from J, the gap between germline ends came to 15 bases. The length of the CDR3 is 16 residues. CDR3 DNA sequence: TGTGCCAGCAGGAAAGTGGGTACTTCAGCCAAAAACATTCAGTACTTC. Its protein product is CASRKVGTSAKNIQYF.

The gene calls are TRBV27 and TRBJ2-6, with 9 positions matching TRBD1. V shed 4 bases, J shed 1 base, and the junction held 8 bases outside the gene matches. The CDR3 runs to 18 residues. The germline gives CDR1 MNHEY, CDR2 SMNVEV (reference sequence). The DNA of the CDR3 is TGTGCCAGCAGTTGGGGACAGGGTAAAGTTTCTGGGGCCAACGTCCTGACTTTC. Protein: CASSWGQGKVSGANVLTF.

This sequence joins TRBV7-2 and TRBJ1-4; possibly TRBD1 for D (6 bases). The length of the CDR3 is 15 residues. The V and J ends lost 1 base and 4 bases respectively, with 10 bases between them. Germline values: CDR1 SGHTA, CDR2 FQGNSA. The CDR3 DNA sequence: TGTGCCAGCAGCTTAGTAGGACAGTATAATGAAAAACTGTTTTTT. The encoded protein is CASSLVGQYNEKLFF.

The V gene is TRBV29-1, the J gene TRBJ2-3; TRBD2 matches 7 bases. Germline loops: CDR1 SQVTM, CDR2 ANQGSEA. The V and J ends lost 7 bases and 0 bases, in that order; junction bases with no gene match: 10. The CDR3 extends over 15 amino acids. The CDR3 here is CSAGGGARSTDTQYF. Written as DNA, the CDR3 is TGCAGCGCGGGGGGAGGGGCGCGGAGCACAGATACGCAGTATTTT.

The chain is built from TRBV20-1 and TRBJ1-1; tentative D call: TRBD1 (5 bases). V shed 6 bases and J shed 2 bases, with 13 bases lying between them. Germline V gene data show CDR1 as DFQATT and CDR2 as SNEGSKA (reference sequence). CDR3 length: 13 residues. CDR3 region: CSAHNQGNTEAFF. The CDR3 DNA reads TGCAGTGCACACAATCAGGGAAACACTGAAGCTTTCTTT.

J is TRBJ2-3 and V is TRBV20-1; no clear D. Germline V gives CDR1 DFQATT, CDR2 SNEGSKA (reference sequence). The V gene lost 4 bases and the J gene lost 8 bases, with 10 bases spanning the gap. CDR3 length: 11 amino acids. The CDR3, as DNA: TGCAGTGCTACCCTCCCCCCTACGCAGTATTTT. This sequence encodes CSATLPPTQYF.

This clonotype was recorded once. The CDR3 does not close with the conserved phenylalanine or tryptophan, likely indicating a read error. The chain has TRBV6-1 and TRBJ1-1; D possibly corresponds to TRBD1 (6 bases). This CDR3 comprises 13 residues. V was trimmed by 5 bases and J by 6 bases, leaving 13 bases between them. Germline assignment: CDR1 MNHNS and CDR2 SASEGT. CDR3 bases: TGTGCCAGCAGTCGACAGGCTTATTCTGAAGCTTTCTCT. The encoded protein is CASSRQAYSEAFS.

The chain couples TRBV6-4 to TRBJ2-1; D possibly corresponds to TRBD2 (5 bases). This CDR3 has 14 amino acids. Germline CDR1 reads MRHNA; CDR2 reads SNTAGT. With 2 bases removed from V and 0 bases from J, the gap between germline ends came to 5 bases. For the CDR3, the DNA is TGTGCCAGCAGTGACGGGAGCTCCTACAATGAGCAGTTCTTC. Translated: CASSDGSSYNEQFF.